Listed below are T cell receptor beta chains from one sample, sequenced in a study of cytomegalovirus exposure and HLA in healthy donors. Sequenced by immunoSEQ multiplex PCR; TCRdb stores in-frame clones only, minus some. This sample yields around 150,000 clones, of which roughly nine tenths are seen a single time; more than 0.7% belongs to the top ten. Specimen: PBMCs. Receptor source: a woman aged 30 to 39 in good health and CMV-seronegative. CDR3s include the opening cysteine and the closing phenylalanine or tryptophan.

>TRBV9
CASSVTQGSGNTIYF
>TRBV19
CASNGVRDTRSGANVLTF
>TRBV19
CASKGLAGARETQYF
>TRBV7-9
CASSSRQEHPYEQYF
>TRBV5-5
CASSPPLDRGYGYTF
>TRBV14
CASSQAGGFGEQYF
>TRBV5-1
CASSLEGGLAGGTDTQYF
>TRBV7-9
CASSLYRGVGGYTF
>TRBV5-1
CASSAGLAGGANTGELFF
>TRBV28
CASRVGRGQTQYF
>TRBV18
CASSPEQTRDTEAFF
>TRBV5-4
CASSFGVEYEQYF
>TRBV21-1
CASRFISRQGSDTEAFF
>TRBV7-9
CASSLGDTSGYEQYF
>TRBV18
CASSAWDIKNSPLHF
>TRBV7-2
CASSLVGGGQETQYF
>TRBV4-3
CASSQVYGSYEQYF
>TRBV2
CASLAGGTDTQYF
>TRBV5-1
CASSNSLDMYGYTF
>TRBV7-8
CASSPAGSYEQYF
>TRBV2
CASSEAAITTYGYTF
>TRBV11-2
CASSLAQGGTQYF
>TRBV30
CAWREFTDTQYF
>TRBV7-9
CASTRDRGIYEQYF
>TRBV11-2
CASSPTTGYNEQFF
>TRBV5-6
CASSAGTGNYGYTF
>TRBV18
CASSPIDSSGNTIYF
>TRBV15
CATSRDPIKEPTGSWSTNEKLFF
>TRBV10-3
CAISQDRVQGYTF
>TRBV9
CASSVGGEETQYF
>TRBV5-6
CASSLRGGSAEAFF
>TRBV6-6
CASSYLGPGNTEAFF
>TRBV6-5
CASSYSSGGRETQYF
>TRBV19
CASSIRGLLLFF
>TRBV11-2
CASSLGAGGRGTDTQYF
>TRBV25-1
CASSDPGQGHYGYTF
>TRBV28
CASSQTGTSGNTIYF
>TRBV28
CASSFGVRGEKLFF
>TRBV7-8
CASSFGGQSNQPQHF
>TRBV2
CASSDVSGGDTDTQYF
>TRBV6-1
CASSGDTGGTEAFF
>TRBV27
CASIEWNGGKETQYF
>TRBV29-1
CSVEGGIGYEQYF
>TRBV21-1
CASAPDGGSPSGANVLTF
>TRBV2
CASSVPDSLNQPQHF
>TRBV30
CAWSLAGVETQYF
>TRBV9
CASSSRGDRTDTQYF
>TRBV7-7
CASSSGGANEQYF
>TRBV13
CASSLTGGYNEQFF
>TRBV7-9
CASTPIVAYEQYF
>TRBV5-1
CASSLGTGGWTGELFF
>TRBV18
CASSPGGQGGEKLFF
>TRBV6-4
CASSESPQFNYGYTF
>TRBV10-2
CASSELRGGYVGTDTQYF
>TRBV5-4
CASSLFASSYNEQFF
>TRBV7-6
CARGYEQYF
>TRBV5-1
CASSSGQYYGYTF